The next 19 T cell receptor beta chains were all read from a single sample in a study of naive and memory T cell subsets (dated by TCRdb to about 2017). Libraries were prepared through UMI-ligation and nested PCR. Sequencing instrument: Illumina MiSeq. The beta constant-region primer was an equimolar mix of two oligonucleotides covering both TRBC1 and TRBC2. Four rounds of PCR were used to amplify ligated cDNA, with nested alpha and beta constant-region primers being used together with the SP2 primer. TCRdb applied fastp at Q25 and MiXCR to the public reads, then kept only in-frame beta chains. Rows are combined by CDR3 protein, so each entry shows the most common genes and DNA. A total of some 110,000 distinct CDR3 sequences appear in this sample, 35% to 45% of them only once. The top ten constitute about 0.85% of the sample. The sample was central memory CD4+ T cells from blood. The sample's cell subset or site label is to be understood as: central memory, CD45RA- CD27+. Receptors were obtained from a human donor in good health.

The chain combines TRBV2 with TRBJ2-1, with TRBD2 matching 12 bases. J was trimmed by 8 bases and V by 3 bases; bases with no gene match: 8. This CDR3 comprises 16 residues. Germline V gene lookup returns CDR1 SNHLY and CDR2 FYNNEI. The chain's CDR3 is CASSETASGRADEQFF. The CDR3 nucleotides are TGTGCCAGCAGTGAGACAGCTAGCGGGAGGGCTGATGAGCAGTTCTTC.

The chain is built from TRBV5-1 and TRBJ2-7, with 7 positions matching TRBD2. Unmatched junction bases numbered 5, after V lost 0 bases and J lost 5 bases. The length of the CDR3 is 14 residues. Germline lookup yields CDR1 SGHRS and CDR2 YFSETQ. Here the CDR3 DNA reads TGCGCCAGCAGCTTGGACGGGAGGAACCACGAGCAGTACTTC. It specifies CASSLDGRNHEQYF. Filled out from reference TRBV5-1 and TRBJ2-7, the complete variable domain reads KAGVTQTPRYLIKTRGQQVTLSCSPISGHRSVSWYQQTPGQGLQFLFEYFSETQRNKGNFPGRFSGRQFSNSRSEMNVSTLELGDSALYLCASSLDGRNHEQYFGPGTRLTVT.

The chain joins TRBV3-1 to TRBJ2-1; 7 positions match TRBD1. The CDR3 loop spans 15 amino acids. Germline loops: CDR1 LGHDT, CDR2 YNNKEL (reference sequence). V gave up 4 bases and J gave up 5 bases; unmatched junction bases: 8. The CDR3 is CASSPLWTGHNEQFF. CDR3 nucleotide sequence: TGTGCCAGCAGCCCACTATGGACAGGCCACAATGAGCAGTTCTTC.

The V call is TRBV10-3, the J call TRBJ1-1; possibly TRBD1 for D (6 bases). Trimming cost V 4 bases and J 3 bases, with 12 bases left between them. CDR3 length: 14 amino acids. CDR1 and CDR2 from the germline V gene are ENHRY and SYGVKD. The CDR3, as DNA: TGTGCCATCAGTGCAGGGCAGGGGTACACTGAAGCTTTCTTT. Its translation is CAISAGQGYTEAFF.

Only a few counts were recorded for this clonotype. This rearrangement joins TRBV18 to TRBJ2-6, with D unresolved. Germline loops: CDR1 KGHSH, CDR2 LQKENI. This CDR3 region has 13 residues. V shed 0 bases and J shed 4 bases, with 1 base lying between them. The CDR3 region is CASSPPGANVLTF. In DNA form, the CDR3 reads TGTGCCAGCTCACCACCGGGGGCCAACGTCCTGACTTTC.

This clonotype was seen a few times. The chain is built from TRBV12-3 or TRBV12-4 and TRBJ2-5; D is possibly TRBD2 (6 bases). Trimming left V 3 bases short and J 9 bases short, with 17 bases between. The CDR3 length is 14 residues. The DNA of the CDR3 is TGTGCCAGCAGTTTTAGTAGCGGTCCCGGGGCCCAGTACTTC. Its protein is CASSFSSGPGAQYF.

The rearrangement links TRBV18 to TRBJ1-5; the D gene is possibly TRBD1 (5 bases). The CDR3 contains 16 residues. V dropped 1 base and J dropped 4 bases, with 14 bases sitting between them. Germline-derived CDR1 and CDR2 are KGHSH and LQKENI. CDR3 nucleotide sequence: TGTGCCAGCTCACCACGGTCCCAGGGCCCGAATCAGCCCCAGCATTTT. Encoded protein: CASSPRSQGPNQPQHF.

The V call is TRBV10-3, the J call TRBJ2-7; 8 nucleotides agree with TRBD1. V trimming: 8 bases; J trimming: 4 bases; junction bases outside the gene matches: 4. This CDR3 contains 12 residues. Germline V lookup: CDR1 ENHRY, CDR2 SYGVKD. The CDR3 DNA reads as TGTGCCATCGGAGACAGGGGTTACGAGCAGTACTTC. This encodes CAIGDRGYEQYF.

Ten or more counts support this clonotype. V gene TRBV5-1 combines with J gene TRBJ2-7; D call uncertain. Germline V lookup: CDR1 SGHRS, CDR2 YFSETQ. Between the trimmed V and J ends, which lost 2 bases and 6 bases, there was a span of 12 bases. The CDR3 has 13 residues. The CDR3 DNA reads as TGCGCCAGCAGCTTCGACCCTGCCCGCGAGCAGTACTTC. Protein: CASSFDPAREQYF.

This chain links TRBV30 with TRBJ2-5; D unresolved. This CDR3 spans 14 amino acids. Trimming stripped 4 bases from V and 4 bases from J, with 16 bases between. Germline loops: CDR1 GTSNPN, CDR2 SVGIG (reference sequence). In nucleotides, the CDR3 is TGTGCCTGGAAACGAAGAAGGGTTGGAGAGACCCAGTACTTC. This encodes CAWKRRRVGETQYF. Supplemented by reference TRBV30 and TRBJ2-5, the full variable domain reads SQTIHQWPATLVQPVGSPLSLECTVEGTSNPNLYWYRQAAGRGLQLLFYSVGIGQISSEVPQNLSASRPQDRQFILSSKKLLLSDSGFYLCAWKRRRVGETQYFGPGTRLLVL.

The chain couples TRBV29-1 to TRBJ1-4; D is unresolved. Germline CDR1 reads SQVTM; CDR2 reads ANQGSEA. V was trimmed by 2 bases and J by 4 bases, leaving 5 bases between them. This CDR3 is built from 12 residues. DNA for the CDR3: TGCAGCGTTGAACAAGATAATGAAAAACTGTTTTTT. It specifies CSVEQDNEKLFF. The variable domain in full, with the rest retrieved from reference TRBV29-1 and TRBJ1-4, is SAVISQKPSRDICQRGTSLTIQCQVDSQVTMMFWYRQQPGQSLTLIATANQGSEATYESGFVIDKFPISRPNLTFSTLTVSNMSPEDSSIYLCSVEQDNEKLFFGSGTQLSVL.

Worth noting for this clonotype: The conserved closing phenylalanine or tryptophan is absent in this CDR3, likely reflecting a read error. This chain joins TRBV7-6 and TRBJ2-2, with a weak D call TRBD1 (6 bases). V gave up 4 bases and J gave up 2 bases, with 14 bases separating them. The CDR3 runs 16 residues. Germline CDR1 and CDR2: SGHVS and FNYEAQ. As DNA, the CDR3 is TGTGCCAGCAGCTCCTATCTTGGGGGCAACACCGGGGAGCTGTTTTTA. Encoded protein: CASSSYLGGNTGELFL.

V is TRBV29-1 and J is TRBJ1-2; D is ambiguous. Germline-derived CDR1 and CDR2 are SQVTM and ANQGSEA. This CDR3 comprises 14 residues. V lost 3 bases and J 6 bases, leaving 17 bases between the germline ends. In nucleotides, the CDR3 is TGCAGCGTTGATCCCATGGGAGAAAGAGATGGCTACACCTTC. This codes for CSVDPMGERDGYTF.

A few counts support this clonotype. The rearrangement uses TRBV7-9 and TRBJ2-5; D uncertain. Germline-derived CDR1 and CDR2 are SEHNR and FQNEAQ (reference sequence). CDR3 length equals 11 residues. V gave up 5 bases and J gave up 1 base, with 2 bases separating them. CDR3 bases: TGTGCCAGCAGCGGCCAAGAGACCCAGTACTTC. Translated, it gives CASSGQETQYF.

This chain joins TRBV7-8 and TRBJ2-1, with a possible D match to TRBD2 (6 bases). The germline V and J ends were trimmed by 3 bases and 8 bases, with 14 bases remaining between them. Germline V gene data show CDR1 as SGHVS and CDR2 as FQNEAQ. The CDR3 is 14 amino acids. The CDR3 coding sequence is TGTGCCAGCAGCTTCGGCGCTAGCGCGGATGAGCAGTTCTTC. Amino acid sequence: CASSFGASADEQFF.

The V and J genes are TRBV14 and TRBJ1-4; D unresolved. The V end was cut by 11 bases, the J end by 3 bases, with 10 bases between. CDR1 and CDR2 (germline): SGHDN, FVKESK. This CDR3 has 12 residues. This CDR3 reads CALPRANEKLFF. In nucleotides, the CDR3 is TGTGCCCTCCCCAGAGCTAATGAAAAACTGTTTTTT. Full variable domain (rest looked up from reference TRBV14 and TRBJ1-4): EAGVTQFPSHSVIEKGQTVTLRCDPISGHDNLYWYRRVMGKEIKFLLHFVKESKQDESGMPNNRFLAERTGGTYSTLKVQPAELEDSGVYFCALPRANEKLFFGSGTQLSVL.

The sample holds many counts of this clonotype. The CDR3 is CASRDYYEQYF. CDR3 bases: TGTGCCAGCCGCGACTACTACGAGCAGTACTTC. The J gene is TRBJ2-7, the V gene TRBV11-1, with D tentatively TRBD2 (5 bases). The CDR3 spans 11 residues. The V gene's germline CDR1 is SGHAT and CDR2 FQDESV (reference sequence). V lost 8 bases, J lost 3 bases, and 8 bases lay in between.

The chain recombines TRBV18 with TRBJ2-1, with D tentatively TRBD2 (6 bases). The length of the CDR3 is 15 residues. Germline V gives CDR1 KGHSH, CDR2 LQKENI. V lost 6 bases and J 0 bases, leaving 12 bases between the germline ends. The CDR3 bases are TGTGCCAGCTCCCCCAGGACTAACTCCTACAATGAGCAGTTCTTC. It specifies CASSPRTNSYNEQFF.

This clonotype was detected ten times or more. The rearrangement uses TRBV20-1 and TRBJ2-3; D is uncertain. CDR1 and CDR2 from the germline V gene are DFQATT and SNEGSKA (reference sequence). Trimming removed 3 bases from V and 2 bases from J, with 18 bases in between. CDR3 length equals 16 residues. The CDR3 region is CSASPPARQNTDTQYF. The DNA for the CDR3 is TGCAGTGCTAGCCCCCCAGCTCGGCAGAACACAGATACGCAGTATTTT.